The present entry profiles one TCR beta chain with its context. Its antigen is still unknown. The source of the sample is a study of T cell responses to AZD1222 COVID-19 vaccine. Study at large: Second doses were pooled across both intervals (about 4 or about 12 weeks). Study-level points and caveats: Vaccine-associated CD4 TCRs ranged over spike, dominating at 160-218 and 743-854. White British people made up most donors, females outnumbered males, and clonal diversity was possibly underestimated.

Germline CDR1 is ENHRY and CDR2 is SYGVKD. V was cut by 3 bases and J by 8 bases, with 13 bases left in between. The CDR3 has 14 residues. Sequencing was performed with immunoSEQ multiplex PCR; in TCRdb, only in-frame clones are kept and a portion is missing. Of over 150,000 clones detected, 90% appear once; the ten largest clones hold less than 1.6%. Sequencing was performed on peripheral blood, taken on day 0 of AZD1222 vaccination. The V and J genes are TRBV10-3 and TRBJ1-4; D uncertain. This clonotype originated in an adult in good health. CDR3 sequence: CAISEGQMGEKLFF. Here the CDR3 DNA reads TGTGCCATCAGTGAAGGGCAGATGGGAGAAAAACTGTTTTTT.